This TCR beta chain was observed in a study of OX40 agonist ivuxolimab in advanced cancers. Study as a whole: Among those enrolled, mean age was 60 years (range roughly 20 to 85) and 75% to 90% were male. There were three patients with partial responses, one having hepatocellular carcinoma and two cutaneous melanoma.

Repertoires were generated with immunoSEQ multiplex PCR, while TCRdb's copy carries only in-frame clones and drops some. The profile shows tens of thousands of clones, around nine tenths of them singletons. A word on this clone: What it binds is unknown.

The study, taken as a whole, reports: Expanded clones tended on average to be more numerous among CD8+ T cells than CD4+.

The CDR3 totals 12 residues. The V and J ends lost 2 bases and 4 bases respectively, with 6 bases between them. Germline-derived CDR1 and CDR2 are SGHTS and YDEGEE. J is TRBJ1-1 and V is TRBV5-8; D gene ambiguous. The TCR was taken from an adult with an advanced solid tumor such as melanoma, head and neck, liver or kidney cancer. Sample: CD4+ or CD8+ T cells sorted from blood, taken in a trial of the OX40 agonist ivuxolimab. The CDR3 loop reads CASSFDITEAFF. The CDR3 nucleotides are TGTGCCAGCAGCTTCGACATCACTGAAGCTTTCTTT.